The entry below describes one T cell receptor beta chain. What it recognizes is unknown. Primers included in the PCR were 60 Vbeta and 13 Jbeta primers. Clones were read by immunoSEQ multiplex PCR, and TCRdb kept only the in-frame ones, dropping some. The sample data list about 75,000 clones. The V segment lost 1 base and the J segment 8 bases; nucleotides outside the gene matches: 4. CDR1 is SGHRS, CDR2 YFSETQ, per germline. This CDR3 has 14 residues. This entry comes from a study of cytomegalovirus exposure and HLA in healthy donors. General study findings and limits: Later analysis identified about 17,000 TCR beta sequences associated with HLA alleles, using a false discovery rate threshold of 0.05. Productive status was seen about 90% or about 30% of the time for most TCR beta V segments in an earlier analysis.

V gene TRBV5-1 combines with J gene TRBJ2-1, with 9 positions matching TRBD2. The clonotype originates from a man between 18 and 35 years old in good health and CMV-seropositive. The sequenced sample consisted of PBMCs. CDR3 residues: CASSLQRGVDEQFF. The DNA for the CDR3 is TGCGCCAGCAGCTTGCAGCGGGGGGTGGATGAGCAGTTCTTC.